This TCR beta chain comes out of a study of cytomegalovirus exposure and HLA in healthy donors. This CDR3 spans 15 amino acids. V was pared by 0 bases and J by 11 bases, with 20 bases between. Germline CDR1 reads SGDLS; CDR2 reads YYNGEE. Amplification used 60 Vbeta primers and 13 Jbeta primers. The data were produced by immunoSEQ multiplex PCR, yet TCRdb's version contains in-frame clones alone and is incomplete. The sample lists about 150,000 clones, 70% to 85% occurring once. The clonotype was recovered from a male donor in good health and CMV-seronegative. The chain employs TRBV9 and TRBJ2-5; D may be TRBD2 (5 bases). The sequencing input was PBMCs. CDR3 protein: CASSVGGWPGGEQYF. The CDR3 bases are TGTGCCAGCAGCGTAGGGGGTTGGCCTGGAGGAGAGCAGTACTTC.